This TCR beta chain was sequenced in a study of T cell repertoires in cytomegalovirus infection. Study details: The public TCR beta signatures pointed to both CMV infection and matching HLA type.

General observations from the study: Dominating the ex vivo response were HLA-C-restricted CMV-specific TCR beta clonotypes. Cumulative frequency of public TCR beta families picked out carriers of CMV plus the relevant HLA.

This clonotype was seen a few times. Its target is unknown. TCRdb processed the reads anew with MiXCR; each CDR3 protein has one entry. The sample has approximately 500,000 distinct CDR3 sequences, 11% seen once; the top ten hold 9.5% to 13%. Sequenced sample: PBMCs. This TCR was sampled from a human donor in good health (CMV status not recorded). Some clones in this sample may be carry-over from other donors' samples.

The CDR3 DNA is TGTGCCATCGGGGACGGGATCAATCAGCCCCAGCATTTT. It specifies CAIGDGINQPQHF. The chain combines TRBV10-3 with TRBJ1-5; D is perhaps TRBD1 (5 bases). This CDR3 is built from 13 residues. CDR1 and CDR2 (germline): ENHRY, SYGVKD. V was trimmed by 8 bases and J by 3 bases, leaving 11 bases between them.